Described below is a single T cell receptor (beta chain) sequence and its context. Its antigen remains unknown. This entry is derived from a study of T-cell memory formation after mild COVID-19. This CDR3 has 14 amino acids. Trimming took 8 bases from V and 4 from J, leaving 17 bases between them. Points from the study as a whole: Later expanders leaned CD4+, whereas clones that contracted between day 15 and 85 were balanced CD4/CD8.

Constant-segment primers served in 5'RACE that generated TCR alpha and TCR beta cDNA libraries bearing sample barcodes and UMIs. TCRdb reprocessed the 5' RACE reads via MiXCR and lists one record per CDR3 protein. The table includes 300,000 to 400,000 distinct CDR3 sequences, over 25% detected once. This chain uses TRBV12-3 or TRBV12-4 with TRBJ2-5, with D possibly being TRBD2 (7 bases). Sequenced: PBMCs or a T cell subset sorted from them (not recorded which). The sequence was collected from an adult woman who had mild COVID-19 (a few samples of this study predate the infection). Cell type and time point are not known. The CDR3 spells CASHPGGGRETQYF. CDR3 nucleotide sequence: TGTGCCAGCCACCCGGGCGGGGGCAGAGAGACCCAGTACTTC.